One T cell receptor (beta chain) is described in this entry. Its target is not known. CDR1 and CDR2 from the germline V gene are SGHDT and YYEEEE. V lost 4 bases and J lost 0; bases outside the gene matches: 5. The CDR3 is 15 residues long. Each CDR3 protein is one row after TCRdb ran MiXCR on the reads. The profile shows 650,000 to 900,000 distinct CDR3 sequences, about 28% of them singletons. This sample was included in a study of T cell repertoires in cytomegalovirus infection. Study context: Recently identified HLA-C-restricted CMV epitopes were used, and well-studied HLA-B-restricted CMV epitopes were used as well. Carrying CMV and the relevant HLA type showed in public TCR beta signatures. Findings and caveats of the study: HLA-C-restricted CMV-specific TCR beta clonotypes were dominant in the ex vivo response.

The sample consisted of cultured CD8+ T cells from PBMCs, taken from culture after CMV antigen stimulation. This sequence was found in a human donor in good health (CMV status not recorded). Some clones in this sample may be carry-over from other donors' samples. This rearrangement joins TRBV5-6 to TRBJ1-2; TRBD1 aligns across 8 bases. The chain's CDR3 is CASSPGTGANYGYTF. The DNA of the CDR3 is TGTGCCAGCAGCCCCGGGACAGGAGCTAACTATGGCTACACCTTC.